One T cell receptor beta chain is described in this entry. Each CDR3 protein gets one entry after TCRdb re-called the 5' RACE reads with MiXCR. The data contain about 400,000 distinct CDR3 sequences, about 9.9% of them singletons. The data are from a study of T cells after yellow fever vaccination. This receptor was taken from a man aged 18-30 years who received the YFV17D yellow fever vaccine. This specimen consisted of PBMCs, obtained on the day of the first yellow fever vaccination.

CDR3 in amino acids: CASSQSTESNQPQHF. In nucleotides, the CDR3 is TGCGCCAGCAGTCAATCGACCGAAAGCAATCAGCCCCAGCATTTT. The chain couples TRBV23-1 to TRBJ1-5, with D uncertain. TRBV23-1 is an ORF; its function is uncertain. The CDR3 runs 15 residues. V was pared by 0 bases and J by 1 base, with 7 bases between.